These T cell receptor beta chains were read from a single sample in a study of T cell changes during pregnancy in multiple sclerosis. Produced via immunoSEQ multiplex PCR; TCRdb's table is partial and in-frame only. The top ten hold roughly 3% of the sample, which has 95,000 to 100,000 clones, approximately 91% seen once. Sequenced here: peripheral blood, sampled in the second trimester of pregnancy. All receptors come from a female donor with multiple sclerosis, enrolled in a pregnancy study. Each CDR3 is given with its conserved first and last residue. D genes are given only for firm matches. Rows give clone size only sometimes, using once, few, many, or a class for an expanded clone.

>TRBJ2-1|TRBV6-1|once|TRBD2
CASSGREVRQFF
TGTGCCAGCAGTGGCCGGGAGGTTCGCCAGTTCTTC
>TRBJ2-5|TRBV5-1|NA|NA
CASSPRQSQETQYF
TGCGCCAGCAGCCCGAGACAAAGCCAAGAGACCCAGTACTTC
>TRBJ2-7|TRBV5-1|NA|TRBD1
CASKNGDRDYEQYF
TGCGCCAGCAAAAATGGGGACAGGGACTACGAGCAGTACTTC
>TRBJ2-7|TRBV29-1|few|NA
CSVETASSYEQYF
TGCAGCGTTGAGACTGCGAGCTCCTACGAGCAGTACTTC
>TRBJ2-2|TRBV27|NA|NA
CASNLGGGTGFTGELFF
TGTGCCAGCAACCTAGGCGGGGGGACAGGGTTCACCGGGGAGCTGTTTTTT
>TRBJ2-1|TRBV7-6|NA|TRBD2
CASSLGGGGEQFF
TGTGCCAGCAGCTTAGGGGGCGGGGGTGAGCAGTTCTTC
>TRBJ2-7|TRBV28|NA|TRBD1
CASSYRGRDEQYF
TGTGCCAGCAGTTACAGGGGGCGAGATGAGCAGTACTTC
>TRBJ2-3|TRBV9|NA|NA
CASSDRENTDTQYF
TGTGCCAGCAGCGACAGGGAAAACACAGATACGCAGTATTTT
>TRBJ2-7|TRBV6-6|NA|TRBD1
CASSYGVTGFDEQYF
TGTGCCAGCAGTTACGGGGTGACAGGGTTCGACGAGCAGTACTTC
>TRBJ2-2|TRBV7-8|NA|NA
CASSRGPGELFF
TGTGCCAGCAGCCGGGGTCCCGGGGAGCTGTTTTTT
>TRBJ1-1|TRBV27|NA|NA
CASSFGQFGNTEAFF
TGTGCCAGCAGTTTTGGACAGTTTGGGAACACTGAAGCTTTCTTT
>TRBJ1-1|TRBV7-3|NA|NA
CASSPRGFTEAFF
TGTGCCAGCAGCCCCAGGGGCTTTACTGAAGCTTTCTTT
>TRBJ2-5|TRBV19|NA|NA
CASSSSGSYQETQYF
TGTGCCAGTAGTAGCAGCGGATCTTACCAAGAGACCCAGTACTTC
>TRBJ2-2|TRBV19|NA|NA
CASSIGVASRPGELFF
TGTGCCAGTAGTATAGGAGTAGCGTCACGACCCGGGGAGCTGTTTTTT
>TRBJ1-1|TRBV6-1|NA|NA
CASRTTANTEAFF
TGTGCCAGCAGAACGACAGCGAACACTGAAGCTTTCTTT
>TRBJ2-3|TRBV27|NA|TRBD2
CASSGRFGGTDTQYF
TGTGCGTCCAGCGGGAGATTTGGGGGCACAGATACGCAGTATTTT
>TRBJ2-2|TRBV7-8|NA|TRBD1
CASSNWVWTGDTGELFF
TGTGCCAGCAGCAATTGGGTATGGACAGGGGACACCGGGGAGCTGTTTTTT
>TRBJ2-1|TRBV5-4|NA|TRBD2
CASSPLAGSYNEQFF
TGTGCCAGCAGCCCCTTAGCGGGCTCCTACAATGAGCAGTTCTTC
>TRBJ2-5|TRBV7-8|NA|TRBD1
CASSLMGRGRQETQYF
TGTGCCAGCAGCTTAATGGGCAGGGGGCGGCAAGAGACCCAGTACTTC
>TRBJ1-5|TRBV28|NA|NA
CASSLTGSNQPQHF
TGTGCCAGCAGTCTAACAGGGAGCAATCAGCCCCAGCATTTT
>TRBJ2-5|TRBV4-2|NA|NA
CASSQEVAVQETQYF
TGTGCCAGCAGCCAAGAGGTGGCAGTCCAAGAGACCCAGTACTTC
>TRBJ2-1|TRBV6-4|NA|TRBD2
CASSAYHRAGEPHEQFF
TGTGCCAGCAGTGCATATCACCGAGCGGGAGAACCACATGAGCAGTTCTTC
>TRBJ2-3|TRBV27|NA|TRBD2
CASSFVWREGPRTQYF
TGTGCCAGCAGTTTTGTGTGGCGGGAGGGGCCAAGGACGCAGTATTTT
>TRBJ2-3|TRBV28|NA|NA
CASSFAQGATDTQYF
TGTGCCAGCAGTTTCGCACAGGGCGCCACAGATACGCAGTATTTT
>TRBJ2-6|TRBV19|NA|NA
CASSIDPPGIVSGANVLTF
TGTGCCAGTAGTATAGATCCCCCGGGTATCGTATCTGGGGCCAACGTCCTGACTTTC
>TRBJ1-3|TRBV28|NA|NA
CASRTQGYSGNTIYF
TGTGCCAGCAGGACCCAGGGATACTCTGGAAACACCATATATTTT
>TRBJ2-5|TRBV14|NA|NA
CASSHYDRLQETQYF
TGTGCCAGCAGCCATTATGACAGATTACAAGAGACCCAGTACTTC
>TRBJ1-2|TRBV6-1|NA|TRBD1
CASSVSRGRDGYTF
TGTGCCAGCAGTGTGAGCAGGGGGAGAGATGGCTACACCTTC
>TRBJ2-1|TRBV25-1|NA|TRBD2
CATTGQREGYNEQFF
TGTGCCACTACGGGGCAGAGGGAGGGCTACAATGAGCAGTTCTTC
>TRBJ2-3|TRBV5-1|once|TRBD1
CASSFRDSNTDTQYF
TGCGCCAGCAGCTTCCGGGACAGCAACACAGATACGCAGTATTTT
>TRBJ2-5|TRBV5-6|NA|NA
CASSLGPFGTKQETQYF
TGTGCCAGCAGCTTGGGCCCGTTCGGGACAAAGCAGGAGACCCAGTACTTC
>TRBJ1-1|TRBV25-1|NA|NA
CASSGRVGRGRTEAFF
TGTGCCAGCAGTGGCCGAGTCGGGAGGGGCAGGACTGAAGCTTTCTTT